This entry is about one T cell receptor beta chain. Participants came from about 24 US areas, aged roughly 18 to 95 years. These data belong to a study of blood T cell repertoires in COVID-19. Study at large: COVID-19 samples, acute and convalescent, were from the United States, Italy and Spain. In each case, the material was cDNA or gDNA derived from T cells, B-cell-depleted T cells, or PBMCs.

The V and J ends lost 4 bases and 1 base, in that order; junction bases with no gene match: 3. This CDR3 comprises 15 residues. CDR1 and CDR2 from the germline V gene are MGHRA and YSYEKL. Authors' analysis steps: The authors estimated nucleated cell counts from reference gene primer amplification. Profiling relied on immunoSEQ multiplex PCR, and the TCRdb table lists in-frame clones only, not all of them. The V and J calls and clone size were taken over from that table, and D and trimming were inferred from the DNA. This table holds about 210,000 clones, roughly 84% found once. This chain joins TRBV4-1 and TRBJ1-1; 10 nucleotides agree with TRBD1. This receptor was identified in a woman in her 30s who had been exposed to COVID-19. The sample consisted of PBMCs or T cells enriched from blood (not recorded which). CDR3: CASSPRTGGNTEAFF. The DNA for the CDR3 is TGCGCCAGCAGCCCTCGGACAGGGGGGAACACTGAAGCTTTCTTT.